These 8 T cell receptor beta chains originate from one sample sequenced in a study of response to subunit inactivated influenza vaccine. TCRdb itself ran the RT-PCR reads through MiXCR, one entry per CDR3 protein. The sample records roughly 500,000 distinct CDR3 sequences, 16% being singletons. The sequencing here drew on CD4+ T cells sorted from PBMCs, taken less than 30 months after vaccination. The receptor set was obtained from a man aged 45-69 years who received an inactivated influenza vaccine.

This clonotype has ten or more counts. The V gene is TRBV5-1, the J gene TRBJ2-1, with D maybe TRBD2 (5 bases). Trimming removed 0 bases from V and 0 bases from J, with 10 bases in between. This CDR3 contains 16 residues. CDR1 and CDR2 (germline): SGHRS, YFSETQ. The CDR3 nucleotides are TGCGCCAGCAGCTTGGGTCAAACTAGCTCCTACAATGAGCAGTTCTTC. Translated, it gives CASSLGQTSSYNEQFF.

The gene calls are TRBV20-1 and TRBJ1-3; D is unclear. This CDR3 region has 14 residues. The germline V gene encodes CDR1 DFQATT and CDR2 SNEGSKA (reference sequence). Trimming took 4 bases from V and 15 from J, leaving 25 bases between them. The CDR3 reads CSAKNLAAQALEYF. In nucleotides, the CDR3 is TGCAGTGCTAAGAACTTGGCAGCTCAAGCGCTTGAATATTTT.

DNA for the CDR3: TGTGCCAGCAGTTTAGGAGACAATACTGAAGCTTTCTTT. Translating it yields CASSLGDNTEAFF. The rearrangement uses TRBV12-3 or TRBV12-4 and TRBJ1-1; D remains ambiguous. The CDR3 totals 13 residues. Deletions cut 1 base from V and 5 bases from J, with 8 bases between.

The V and J genes are TRBV20-1 and TRBJ2-4, with D maybe TRBD1 (6 bases). This CDR3 region has 18 residues. Germline V CDR1 and CDR2: DFQATT, SNEGSKA (reference sequence). Trimming pared 0 bases from V and 0 bases from J, leaving 18 bases between. The DNA of the CDR3 is TGCAGTGCTAGAGATTCTGGCAGGGGTGGGTTAGCCAAAAACATTCAGTACTTC. It translates to CSARDSGRGGLAKNIQYF.

The chain is built from TRBV20-1 and TRBJ1-2; D is undetermined. There are 11 residues in the CDR3. The ends were cut back, 5 bases at V and 6 bases at J, with 10 bases in the middle. In germline, CDR1 is DFQATT, CDR2 SNEGSKA (reference sequence). The CDR3 sequence is CSASDGHGYTF. CDR3 nucleotide sequence: TGCAGTGCTTCGGACGGACATGGCTACACCTTC.

The chain has TRBV5-1 and TRBJ2-2; 9 nucleotides agree with TRBD1. The CDR3 is made up of 16 amino acids. CDR1 and CDR2 (germline): SGHRS, YFSETQ. After removal of 7 bases from V and 6 bases from J, the junction contained 13 bases not matched to a gene. CDR3: CASLYLPGQGSGELFF. The CDR3 nucleotides read TGCGCCAGCCTTTACCTGCCGGGACAGGGATCCGGGGAGCTGTTTTTT. Drawing the rest from reference TRBV5-1 and TRBJ2-2, the complete variable domain is KAGVTQTPRYLIKTRGQQVTLSCSPISGHRSVSWYQQTPGQGLQFLFEYFSETQRNKGNFPGRFSGRQFSNSRSEMNVSTLELGDSALYLCASLYLPGQGSGELFFGEGSRLTVL.

This chain links TRBV28 with TRBJ2-1; tentatively, D is TRBD2 (5 bases). Per the germline V gene, CDR1 is MDHEN and CDR2 is SYDVKM. There are 13 residues in the CDR3. V dropped 7 bases and J dropped 7 bases, with 14 bases sitting between them. The CDR3 DNA reads TGTGCCAGCACCCTGAGCGGCCTTAATGAGCAGTTCTTC. Protein product: CASTLSGLNEQFF.

The V gene is TRBV6-2 or TRBV6-3, the J gene TRBJ2-3; 9 bases are a match to TRBD1. Germline CDR1 and CDR2: MNHEY and SVGEGT. The CDR3 is 15 amino acids. Unmatched junction bases numbered 6, after V lost 6 bases and J lost 2 bases. The CDR3 bases are TGTGCCAGCAGCTCCGGGACAGGGAACACAGATACGCAGTATTTT. It specifies CASSSGTGNTDTQYF.